This TCR beta chain came from a study of identical twins. Turning to this clonotype: Its antigen is undetermined.

V was pared by 0 bases and J by 3 bases, with 5 bases of the junction left unmatched. This CDR3 is built from 15 residues. The V gene's germline CDR1 is SGHRS and CDR2 YFSETQ. General observations from the study: Abundant beta clonotypes from cord blood had fewer insertions, unlike memory repertoires, which showed none.

Unique molecular identifiers were present on the cDNA, and a universal primer site came from template switching. TCRdb re-called the 5' RACE reads with MiXCR, one entry per CDR3 protein. This repertoire shows about 690,000 distinct CDR3 sequences, 20% to 25% found once; its top ten account for about 4.5%. These data were also reused for a study on T cells expressing NK-cell markers. From that study: The sorts in several experiments were restricted to alpha-beta TCR T cells by an anti-gamma-delta TCR antibody. Nothing established the HCMV specificity of expanded NKG2C+ T cell clones.

Specimen: PBMCs. The clonotype comes from a woman aged 18-29 years in good health. The chain combines TRBV5-1 with TRBJ2-7; 8 bases are a match to TRBD2. The CDR3 reads CASSLVSGGNYEQYF. The CDR3 bases are TGCGCCAGCAGCTTGGTGAGCGGGGGCAACTACGAGCAGTACTTC.